This TCR beta chain was captured in a study of cytomegalovirus exposure and HLA in healthy donors. Whole-study context: Across a few hundred genotyped donors, about 80% landed in the Caucasian-associated ancestry cluster.

Both 60 Vbeta primers and 13 Jbeta primers went into the PCR. Clones were read by immunoSEQ multiplex PCR, and TCRdb kept only the in-frame ones, dropping some. The sample yields about 200,000 clones, over 75% seen once. From germline, CDR1 is ENHRY and CDR2 SYGVKD. V gave up 5 bases and J gave up 4 bases; unmatched junction bases: 7. The CDR3 is 15 amino acids. The chain couples TRBV10-3 to TRBJ2-7, with 11 nucleotides matching TRBD1. The sequence was collected from a woman in her twenties or thirties in good health and CMV-seronegative. The material sequenced was PBMCs. The CDR3 here is CAISRTGGVVYEQYF. CDR3 DNA sequence: TGTGCCATCAGTCGGACAGGGGGCGTAGTGTACGAGCAGTACTTC.